This T cell receptor (beta chain) was observed in a study of technical replicates of blood from a handful of donors. Germline trimming cut 7 bases from V and 1 base from J; bases unmatched to any gene: 9. The CDR3 extends over 16 amino acids. The germline CDR1 and CDR2 sequences are SNHLY and FYNNEI. This clone appeared once. TCRdb keeps only in-frame clones here, not all; method: immunoSEQ multiplex PCR. Of 65,000 to 80,000 clones detected, 95% to 98% appear once; the ten largest clones hold 0.2% to 0.25%. Sequencing input: T cells isolated from PBMCs. The receptor's source is a human donor in good health. The chain links TRBV2 to TRBJ2-1; 8 nucleotides match TRBD1. CDR3 bases: TGTGCCAGCACTTCGGACAGGGAAGGGTCCTACAATGAGCAGTTCTTC. This gives the protein CASTSDREGSYNEQFF. Full variable domain (outside the CDR3, taken from reference TRBV2 and TRBJ2-1): EPEVTQTPSHQVTQMGQEVILRCVPISNHLYFYWYRQILGQKVEFLVSFYNNEISEKSEIFDDQFSVERPDGSNFTLKIRSTKLEDSAMYFCASTSDREGSYNEQFFGPGTRLTVL.